A single sample is the source of the 3 T cell receptor beta chains below, sequenced in a study of cytomegalovirus exposure and HLA in healthy donors. Some clones are missing from TCRdb's copy, which holds only in-frame ones; the method was immunoSEQ multiplex PCR. The sample consists of fewer than 150,000 clones, approximately 86% of them appearing once. The specimen sequenced was PBMCs. Receptors originate from a man aged 18 to 29 in good health and CMV-seropositive.

Turning to this clone: Distinct nucleotide sequences in the sample also encode this CDR3. The V and J genes are TRBV19 and TRBJ2-7, with 11 bases aligning to TRBD1. CDR3 length: 14 residues. The J segment lost 4 bases and the V segment lost 5 bases, leaving 4 bases of the junction unmatched. Germline V gene sequence: CDR1 LNHDA, CDR2 SQIVND (reference sequence). CDR3 protein: CASSPGTGGYEQYF. As DNA, the CDR3 is TGTGCCAGTAGTCCCGGGACAGGGGGGTACGAGCAGTACTTC.

J is TRBJ1-2 and V is TRBV6-5; 10 bases fit TRBD1. Germline CDR1 is MNHEY and CDR2 is SVGAGI. The V gene end was trimmed by 4 bases and the J gene end by 2 bases; junction bases not matched to a gene: 4. This CDR3 has 15 amino acids. CDR3 bases: TGTGCCAGCAGTTTCCTGACAGGGGGCAACTATGGCTACACCTTC. It yields the protein CASSFLTGGNYGYTF.

The chain uses TRBV7-8 and TRBJ2-7, with D perhaps TRBD2 (5 bases). Trimming cost V 1 base and J 2 bases, with 15 bases left between them. The germline CDR1 and CDR2 sequences are SGHVS and FQNEAQ. This CDR3 contains 16 residues. CDR3: CASSLVVGIRPYEQYF. CDR3 DNA: TGTGCCAGCAGCTTAGTAGTCGGGATCAGACCCTACGAGCAGTACTTC.